Given below is one TCR beta chain in context. The antigen remains undetermined. The CDR3 spans 12 residues. CDR1 MNHEY and CDR2 SVGAGI come from the germline V gene. V lost 4 bases, J lost 7 bases, and 10 bases lay in between. The sample is drawn from a study of T cell responses to AZD1222 COVID-19 vaccine. Overall study results and limits: Donors, mostly white British, included more females; clonal diversity was possibly underestimated.

Profiling relied on immunoSEQ multiplex PCR, and the TCRdb table lists in-frame clones only, not all of them. The data contain 150,000 to 200,000 clones, about 90% of them seen just once; the ten biggest clones take up about 4.3%. The TCR was taken from an adult who received the MenACWY meningococcal vaccine as a control. Sequenced material: peripheral blood, taken 28 days after the second dose of the MenACWY control vaccine. This chain connects TRBV6-5 to TRBJ1-1, with D unresolved. The CDR3 region is CASSSSSVEAFF. The CDR3 DNA reads TGTGCCAGCAGTTCCTCTAGTGTTGAAGCTTTCTTT.